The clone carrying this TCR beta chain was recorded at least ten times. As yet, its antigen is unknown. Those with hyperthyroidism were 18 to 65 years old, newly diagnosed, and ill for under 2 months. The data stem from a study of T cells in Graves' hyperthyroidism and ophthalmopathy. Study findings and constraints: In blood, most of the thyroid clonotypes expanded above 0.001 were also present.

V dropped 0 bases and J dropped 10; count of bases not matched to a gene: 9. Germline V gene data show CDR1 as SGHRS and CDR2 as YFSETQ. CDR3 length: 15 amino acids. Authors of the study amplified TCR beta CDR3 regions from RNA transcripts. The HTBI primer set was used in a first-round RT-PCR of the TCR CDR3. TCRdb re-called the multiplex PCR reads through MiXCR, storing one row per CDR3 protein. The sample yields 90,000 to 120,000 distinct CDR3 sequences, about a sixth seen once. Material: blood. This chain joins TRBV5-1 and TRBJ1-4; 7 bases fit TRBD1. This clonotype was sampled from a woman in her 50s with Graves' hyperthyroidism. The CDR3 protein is CASSLGDRDNRKLFF. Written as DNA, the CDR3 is TGCGCCAGCAGCTTGGGGGACAGAGATAATAGAAAACTGTTTTTT.